These 23 T cell receptor beta chains share one sample of origin, sequenced in a study of control samples from healthy donors and cancer patients. Repertoires were generated with immunoSEQ multiplex PCR, while TCRdb's copy carries only in-frame clones and drops some. The table shows about 170,000 clones, with 90% to 95% occurring only once. Specimen: blood. The receptors here all came from a woman aged 18-29 years in good health.

This rearrangement joins TRBV19 to TRBJ1-1; D not resolved. This CDR3 is 13 amino acids long. Germline V gene sequence: CDR1 LNHDA, CDR2 SQIVND (reference sequence). Trimming took 1 base from V and 5 from J, leaving 8 bases between them. The chain's CDR3 is CASSIGTATEAFF. CDR3 coding DNA: TGTGCCAGTAGTATAGGGACGGCTACTGAAGCTTTCTTT.

The rearrangement joins TRBV7-9 to TRBJ2-3; 7 bases are a match to TRBD1. In germline, CDR1 is SEHNR, CDR2 FQNEAQ (reference sequence). V shed 5 bases and J 1 base; nucleotides not matched to a gene: 9. This CDR3 spans 16 amino acids. CDR3: CASSPRQGQGTDTQYF. CDR3 nucleotides: TGTGCCAGCAGCCCGAGACAGGGCCAAGGCACAGATACGCAGTATTTT.

The gene calls are TRBV28 and TRBJ1-1; the D gene is possibly TRBD1 (6 bases). CDR1 and CDR2 from the germline V gene are MDHEN and SYDVKM. This CDR3 region has 13 residues. Trimming left V 7 bases short and J 7 bases short, with 16 bases between. The CDR3 DNA reads as TGTGCCAGCAAACTACAGGGCGCCCTTGAAGCTTTCTTT. Encoded protein: CASKLQGALEAFF.

This clone came up once. The chain recombines TRBV9 with TRBJ2-2, with D perhaps matching TRBD1 or TRBD2 (5 bases each). Germline CDR1 reads SGDLS; CDR2 reads YYNGEE. Trimming took off 1 base at V and 8 bases at J, with 12 bases between the two ends. The CDR3 runs 14 residues. The CDR3 spells CASSVLLGVGELFF. The CDR3 nucleotides are TGTGCCAGCAGCGTACTTCTGGGGGTTGGGGAGCTGTTTTTT.

The chain couples TRBV27 to TRBJ1-1; D remains ambiguous. The CDR3 runs 13 residues. V was clipped by 4 bases and J by 0 bases, with 6 bases between them. Germline CDR1 is MNHEY and CDR2 is SMNVEV (reference sequence). The CDR3 protein is CASSSPLNTEAFF. In DNA form, the CDR3 reads TGTGCCAGCAGTTCCCCACTGAACACTGAAGCTTTCTTT.

In this sample, this clone turned up once. The chain employs TRBV3-1 (or the pseudogene TRBV3-2) and TRBJ1-5, with 7 positions matching TRBD1. The CDR3 is made up of 18 amino acids. From germline, CDR1 is LGHDT and CDR2 YNNKEL (reference sequence). J gave up 3 bases and V 0 bases, and 11 bases lay outside the gene matches. Here the CDR3 DNA reads TGTGCCAGCAGCCAAGACATAACAGGGGACAGCTACAATCAGCCCCAGCATTTT. Its translation: CASSQDITGDSYNQPQHF.

The V gene is TRBV3-1 (or the pseudogene TRBV3-2), the J gene TRBJ2-3; D might be TRBD1 or TRBD2, each matching 5 bases. Germline V gene data show CDR1 as LGHDT and CDR2 as YNNKEL (reference sequence). The CDR3 is 15 residues long. V was cut by 4 bases and J by 2 bases, with 13 bases left in between. CDR3 in amino acids: CASSPGAVNTDTQYF. CDR3 sequence (DNA): TGTGCCAGCAGCCCCGGGGCCGTGAACACAGATACGCAGTATTTT.

This chain joins TRBV6-2 or TRBV6-3 and TRBJ2-5; 8 bases line up with TRBD2. The CDR3 totals 15 residues. J lost 1 base, V lost 5 bases, and 6 bases had no gene match. Germline values: CDR1 MNHEY, CDR2 SVGEGT. The CDR3 DNA reads as TGTGCCAGCAGTACCCAGCGGGGGCTCCAAGAGACCCAGTACTTC. Translation: CASSTQRGLQETQYF.

CDR3 nucleotide sequence: TGTGCCACCAGTGGCGGGGCTACGGACACCATATATTTT. Protein product: CATSGGATDTIYF. The genes are TRBV24-1 and TRBJ1-3; perhaps TRBD1 as D (5 bases). There are 13 residues in the CDR3. Looked up from germline, CDR1 is KGHDR and CDR2 is SFDVKD. The germline V and J ends were trimmed by 5 bases and 8 bases, with 12 bases remaining between them.

The rearrangement links TRBV19 to TRBJ1-5; TRBD1 might be the D (5 bases). The V end lost 6 bases, the J end lost 3 bases, and 9 bases lay between the germline ends. Germline V lookup: CDR1 LNHDA, CDR2 SQIVND (reference sequence). CDR3 length: 13 amino acids. CDR3 sequence: CASRDRYNQPQHF. CDR3 coding DNA: TGTGCCAGTAGAGACAGATACAATCAGCCCCAGCATTTT.

The chain links TRBV28 to TRBJ1-3; D not resolved. Trimming removed 6 bases at V and 4 bases at J, with 16 bases between. This CDR3 contains 15 residues. Germline assignment: CDR1 MDHEN and CDR2 SYDVKM. The CDR3 sequence is CASSPGLQTGNTIYF. The CDR3 region has the DNA TGTGCCAGCAGCCCCGGGCTCCAAACAGGAAACACCATATATTTT.

Details on this clone: The limits of the CDR3 on the DNA are not certain, so only TCRdb's listed CDR3 is given. The CDR3 sequence is CASSSSTGAPYGYTF. This chain connects TRBV6-5 to TRBJ1-2; the DNA was not compared with TRBD1, the D call given in the table. The V gene's germline CDR1 is MNHEY and CDR2 SVGAGI. The CDR3 contains 15 residues when both ends are counted.

The J gene is TRBJ1-5, the V gene TRBV2, with unresolved D. Germline CDR1 and CDR2: SNHLY and FYNNEI. This CDR3 region has 17 residues. V lost 3 bases and J 0 bases, leaving 15 bases between the germline ends. The CDR3, as DNA: TGTGCCAGCAGTGACGGACGGTCTCGATATAGCAATCAGCCCCAGCATTTT. Residues: CASSDGRSRYSNQPQHF. The entire variable domain, with the rest obtained from reference TRBV2 and TRBJ1-5, is as follows: EPEVTQTPSHQVTQMGQEVILRCVPISNHLYFYWYRQILGQKVEFLVSFYNNEISEKSEIFDDQFSVERPDGSNFTLKIRSTKLEDSAMYFCASSDGRSRYSNQPQHFGDGTRLSIL.

This chain connects TRBV11-3 to TRBJ2-3; TRBD2 aligns across 15 bases. V was clipped by 5 bases and J by 6 bases; unmatched bases: 6. This CDR3 has 16 residues. CDR1 and CDR2 (germline): SGHNT, YENEEA. The CDR3 bases are TGTGCCAGCAGCCCCGGGACTAGCGGGGGGCGGGATACGCAGTATTTT. Encoded protein: CASSPGTSGGRDTQYF. Supplemented by reference TRBV11-3 and TRBJ2-3, the full variable domain reads EAGVVQSPRYKIIEKKQPVAFWCNPISGHNTLYWYLQNLGQGPELLIRYENEEAVDDSQLPKDRFSAERLKGVDSTLKIQPAELGDSAVYLCASSPGTSGGRDTQYFGPGTRLTVL.

The chain has TRBV6-5 and TRBJ2-5, with TRBD1 identical over 7 bases. Looked up from germline, CDR1 is MNHEY and CDR2 is SVGAGI. J lost 5 bases, V lost 4 bases, and 10 bases had no gene match. This CDR3 contains 15 residues. The CDR3 sequence is CASSSTRQGVETQYF. DNA for the CDR3: TGTGCCAGCAGTTCAACTCGACAGGGTGTGGAGACCCAGTACTTC.

This chain uses TRBV6-5 with TRBJ1-6; no reliable D call. This CDR3 has 15 amino acids. The germline V gene encodes CDR1 MNHEY and CDR2 SVGAGI. The V end lost 5 bases, the J end lost 5 bases, and 13 bases lay between the germline ends. CDR3 protein: CASSLMDGDNSPLHF. The CDR3 DNA sequence: TGTGCCAGCAGTCTCATGGACGGAGATAATTCACCCCTCCACTTT.

The V and J genes are TRBV6-2 or TRBV6-3 and TRBJ2-7, with no clear D. Germline V gene data show CDR1 as MNHEY and CDR2 as SVGEGT. V shed 4 bases and J shed 7 bases, with 17 bases lying between them. CDR3 length: 14 residues. CDR3: CASSLPGPRREQYF. DNA for the CDR3: TGTGCCAGCAGTTTACCGGGCCCCCGCCGTGAGCAGTACTTC.

CDR3 loop: CASSLFTGVTEAFF. The CDR3 DNA reads TGTGCCAGCAGTCTCTTTACAGGGGTAACTGAAGCTTTCTTT. This chain links TRBV27 with TRBJ1-1; 7 nucleotides align to TRBD1. V gave up 5 bases and J gave up 5 bases; unmatched junction bases: 8. Germline V gene lookup returns CDR1 MNHEY and CDR2 SMNVEV (reference sequence). This CDR3 has 14 residues.

The chain employs TRBV19 and TRBJ1-4; 7 nucleotides match TRBD1. CDR1 LNHDA and CDR2 SQIVND come from the germline V gene (reference sequence). The CDR3 covers 15 residues. Trimming cost V 5 bases and J 0 bases; bases outside gene matches: 3. The CDR3 here is CASSRTGSTNEKLFF. The CDR3, as DNA: TGTGCCAGTAGTCGGACAGGCTCAACTAATGAAAAACTGTTTTTT.

The V call is TRBV19, the J call TRBJ1-5, with D possibly TRBD1 on 5 matching bases. CDR3 length equals 14 residues. From germline, CDR1 is LNHDA and CDR2 SQIVND (reference sequence). The V gene lost 6 bases and the J gene lost 5 bases, with 14 bases spanning the gap. This chain's CDR3 is CASREGRTYQPQHF. In DNA form, the CDR3 reads TGTGCCAGTAGGGAGGGACGGACATATCAGCCCCAGCATTTT. Full variable domain (missing parts from reference TRBV19 and TRBJ1-5): DGGITQSPKYLFRKEGQNVTLSCEQNLNHDAMYWYRQDPGQGLRLIYYSQIVNDFQKGDIAEGYSVSREKKESFPLTVTSAQKNPTAFYLCASREGRTYQPQHFGDGTRLSIL.

The chain joins TRBV2 to TRBJ1-2, with D tentatively TRBD1 (6 bases). Looked up from germline, CDR1 is SNHLY and CDR2 is FYNNEI. The CDR3 totals 13 residues. Between the trimmed V and J ends, which lost 2 bases and 4 bases, there was a span of 8 bases. CDR3 nucleotides: TGTGCCAGCAGTGAATCCAGGGGCTATGGCTACACCTTC. This gives the protein CASSESRGYGYTF.

The rearrangement joins TRBV5-6 to TRBJ2-1; D is perhaps TRBD2 (5 bases). In germline, CDR1 is SGHDT, CDR2 YYEEEE. This CDR3 spans 16 amino acids. Between the trimmed V and J ends, which lost 0 bases and 7 bases, there was a span of 17 bases. CDR3 sequence: CASSLGVRLRGNEQFF. Here the CDR3 DNA reads TGTGCCAGCAGCTTGGGAGTAAGGCTCCGCGGGAATGAGCAGTTCTTC. The variable domain in full, with the rest retrieved from reference TRBV5-6 and TRBJ2-1, is DAGVTQSPTHLIKTRGQQVTLRCSPKSGHDTVSWYQQALGQGPQFIFQYYEEEERQRGNFPDRFSGHQFPNYSSELNVNALLLGDSALYLCASSLGVRLRGNEQFFGPGTRLTVL.

The chain joins TRBV7-8 to TRBJ1-1, with D uncertain. The germline gives CDR1 SGHVS, CDR2 FQNEAQ. The length of the CDR3 is 14 residues. V shed 5 bases and J shed 3 bases, with 13 bases lying between them. In DNA form, the CDR3 reads TGTGCCAGCAGCGCCCGGGGTGAGGACACTGAAGCTTTCTTT. Its protein product is CASSARGEDTEAFF.